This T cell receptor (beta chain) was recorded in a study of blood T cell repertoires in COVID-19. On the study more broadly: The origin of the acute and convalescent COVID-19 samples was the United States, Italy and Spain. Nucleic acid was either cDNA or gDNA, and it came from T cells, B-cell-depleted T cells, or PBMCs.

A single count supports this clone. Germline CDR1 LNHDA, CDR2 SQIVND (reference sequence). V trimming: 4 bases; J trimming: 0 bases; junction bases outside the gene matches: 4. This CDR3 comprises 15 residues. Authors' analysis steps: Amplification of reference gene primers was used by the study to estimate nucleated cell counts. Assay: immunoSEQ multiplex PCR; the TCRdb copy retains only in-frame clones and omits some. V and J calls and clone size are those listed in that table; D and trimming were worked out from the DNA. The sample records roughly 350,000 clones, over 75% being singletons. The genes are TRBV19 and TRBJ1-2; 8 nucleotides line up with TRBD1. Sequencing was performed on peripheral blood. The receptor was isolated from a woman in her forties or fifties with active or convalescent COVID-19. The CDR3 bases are TGTGCCAGTAGTACGACAGGGGCCACTAACTATGGCTACACCTTC. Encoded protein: CASSTTGATNYGYTF.